This TCR beta chain is drawn from a study of cytomegalovirus exposure and HLA in healthy donors. PCR involved 60 Vbeta and 13 Jbeta primers. Assay used: immunoSEQ multiplex PCR; TCRdb lists only in-frame clones, some missing. The repertoire has approximately 100,000 clones, roughly 74% of them found once; the top ten carry about 2.1%. With 4 bases clipped from V and 0 bases from J, the junction kept 7 bases outside the gene matches. The CDR3 length is 15 residues. Germline V gene data show CDR1 as GTSNPN and CDR2 as SVGIG (reference sequence). The specimen sequenced was PBMCs. This chain uses TRBV30 with TRBJ2-5; 8 positions agree with TRBD1. This clonotype was sampled from a woman in her forties in good health and CMV-seronegative. The CDR3 loop reads CAWTKGQGNQETQYF. The DNA of the CDR3 is TGTGCCTGGACAAAAGGACAGGGCAACCAAGAGACCCAGTACTTC. Supplemented by reference TRBV30 and TRBJ2-5, the full variable domain reads SQTIHQWPATLVQPVGSPLSLECTVEGTSNPNLYWYRQAAGRGLQLLFYSVGIGQISSEVPQNLSASRPQDRQFILSSKKLLLSDSGFYLCAWTKGQGNQETQYFGPGTRLLVL.